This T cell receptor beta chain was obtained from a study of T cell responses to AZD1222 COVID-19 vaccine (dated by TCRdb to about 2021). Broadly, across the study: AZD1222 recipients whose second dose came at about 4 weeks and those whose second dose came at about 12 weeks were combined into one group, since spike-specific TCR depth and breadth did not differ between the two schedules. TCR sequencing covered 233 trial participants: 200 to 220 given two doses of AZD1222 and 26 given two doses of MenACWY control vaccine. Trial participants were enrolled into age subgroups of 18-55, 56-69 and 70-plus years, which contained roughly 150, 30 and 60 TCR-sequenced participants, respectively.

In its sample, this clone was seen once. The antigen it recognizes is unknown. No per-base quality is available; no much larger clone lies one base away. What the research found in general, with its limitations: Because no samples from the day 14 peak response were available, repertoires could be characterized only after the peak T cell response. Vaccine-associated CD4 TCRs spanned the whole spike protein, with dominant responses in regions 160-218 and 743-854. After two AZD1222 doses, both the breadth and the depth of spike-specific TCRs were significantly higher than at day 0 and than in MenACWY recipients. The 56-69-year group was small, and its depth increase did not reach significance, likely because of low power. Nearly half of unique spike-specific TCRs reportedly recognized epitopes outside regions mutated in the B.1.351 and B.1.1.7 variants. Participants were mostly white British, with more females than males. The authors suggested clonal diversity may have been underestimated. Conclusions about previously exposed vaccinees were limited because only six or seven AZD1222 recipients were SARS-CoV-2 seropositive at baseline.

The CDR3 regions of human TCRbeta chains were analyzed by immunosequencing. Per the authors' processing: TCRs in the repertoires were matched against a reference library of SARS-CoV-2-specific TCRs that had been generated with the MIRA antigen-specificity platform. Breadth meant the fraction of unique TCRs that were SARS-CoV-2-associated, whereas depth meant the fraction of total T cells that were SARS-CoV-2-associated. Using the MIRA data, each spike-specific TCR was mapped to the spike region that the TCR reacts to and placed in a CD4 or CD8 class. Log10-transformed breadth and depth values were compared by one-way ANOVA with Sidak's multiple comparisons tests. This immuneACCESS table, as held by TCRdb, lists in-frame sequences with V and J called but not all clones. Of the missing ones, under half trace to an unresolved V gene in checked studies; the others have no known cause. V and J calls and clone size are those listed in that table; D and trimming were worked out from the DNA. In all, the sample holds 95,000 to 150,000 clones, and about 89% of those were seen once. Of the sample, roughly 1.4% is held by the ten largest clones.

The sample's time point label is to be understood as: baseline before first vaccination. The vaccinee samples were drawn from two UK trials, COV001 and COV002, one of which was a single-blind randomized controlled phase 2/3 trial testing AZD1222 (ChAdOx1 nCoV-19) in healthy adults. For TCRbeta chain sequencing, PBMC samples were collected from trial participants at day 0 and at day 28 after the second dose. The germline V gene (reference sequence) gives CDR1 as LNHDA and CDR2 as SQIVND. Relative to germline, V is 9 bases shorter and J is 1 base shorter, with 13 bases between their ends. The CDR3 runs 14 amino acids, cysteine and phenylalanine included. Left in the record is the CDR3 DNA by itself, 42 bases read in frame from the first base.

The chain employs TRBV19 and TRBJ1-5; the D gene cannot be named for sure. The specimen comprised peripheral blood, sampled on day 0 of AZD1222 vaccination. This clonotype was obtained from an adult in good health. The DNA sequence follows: TGTGCCAGCAGATTGAGACAAAGCAATCAGCCCCAGCATTTT. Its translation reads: CASRLRQSNQPQHF.